This T cell receptor beta chain stems from a study of shared clonotypes between healthy human individuals (TCRdb year 2020). Regarding the study in general: The cohort comprised two women and a few men aged 18 to 49 years. Per donor, leukapheresis produced somewhere between about 0.94 and 9 billion PBMCs. To increase sequencing depth and limit assay-specific biases, TCR repertoire library preparation and sequencing were carried out by different laboratories using diverse techniques. Blood TCR repertoires of about 5 healthy adults were deeply sequenced to estimate repertoire size and the extent of clonotype sharing between individuals. For each donor, CD4 naive and CD4 memory were each run on three plates, CD8 naive on two plates, and CD8 memory on one plate.

Details on this clone: Its antigen target is currently unknown. The sample holds no much larger clone one base away, and base qualities are not on file.

CDR1 SGDLS and CDR2 YYNGEE are derived from the germline V gene. The CDR3 measures 15 amino acids from cysteine to phenylalanine. Only the CDR3 DNA stays, 45 bases, in frame from base 1. V was cut back by 0 bases and J by 3 bases, leaving a gap of 13 bases between them. TCR CDR3 regions were amplified from genomic DNA by multiplex PCR using the deep immunoSEQ assay. For each cell subset, the extracted genomic DNA was distributed evenly across all wells of several immunoSEQ 96-well plates, and each plate served as one replicate. For sorted subsets, each replicate PCR was loaded with roughly 200 ng genomic DNA, equivalent to roughly 30,000 T cell genomes. The purified libraries were quantified using a Qubit 3.0 fluorometer, sized with a Bioanalyzer 2100, and then quantified again using the KAPA Library Quantification kit. A separate single-read 150-cycle Illumina NextSeq 550 flow cell was used to sequence each immunoSEQ 96-well plate. Under the source paper's analysis protocol: Because the immunoSEQ output included only junctional sequences and no quality scores, the filtering could not be the same as the filtering used for full-length reads. To assign V/J genes and CDR3, sequences were annotated against IMGT germline references using PyIR, a Python wrapper for IgBLAST v1.9. Any read was removed if the V/J assignment was weak (E-value above 1e-6), the CDR3 was missing, or the read contained stop codons, out-of-frame junctions, or ambiguous translated residues. A V3J clonotype was defined by an identical inferred V gene, J gene, and CDR3 amino acid sequence. The percentage overlap between two repertoires was calculated by dividing the number of shared unique clonotypes by the size of the smaller repertoire. Repertoire richness was assessed with RTK rarefaction, the Chao1 estimator, and Recon v2.1 estimates of unobserved clonotypes. For all TCRbeta clonotypes obtained by the gDNA method from a handful of donors, generation probabilities were computed with OLGA. The table was pulled from immuneACCESS by TCRdb, which kept in-frame rearrangements only. Such tables lose some clones; where checked, under half of the loss comes from unresolved V genes, and the rest has no known cause. V, J and clone size are those of that table, while D and trimming were read from the DNA. The sample data list millions of clones, and roughly 94% of these were observed just once. The ten largest clones represent roughly 1% of the sample.

Overall study results and their limits: Even with the large sequencing depth, rarefaction of the sorted-subset datasets indicated that sequencing was incomplete. Based on pairwise subsampling, the degree of clonotype sharing among donors was expected to be affected by sequencing depth. Across a few donors, around 5.4% of naive CD4, 3% to 4% of naive CD8, 2.3% of memory CD4, and approximately 0.4% of memory CD8 clonotypes were shared. The genetic and exposure-history diversity represented was limited by the small number of donors. Naive subsets generally had larger estimated clonotype richness than memory subsets did. Clonotypes shared by all four sorted-subset donors showed higher generation probabilities than non-shared clonotypes. Sampling was restricted to blood, and TCR repertoires in tissue are likely to differ from TCR repertoires in blood.

CD8 naive samples were CD45RO-negative cells positively selected for CCR7, giving a CD45RA+CCR7+ population that excluded TemRA cells. Donors were healthy HIV-negative adults with no recently reported acute infections or vaccinations. Every donor was a Caucasian adult residing in Nashville, Tennessee, USA. Blood was collected by leukapheresis, and PBMCs were isolated by Ficoll-Histopaque density gradient centrifugation and then cryopreserved in liquid nitrogen vapor phase. Analytical flow cytometry was used to check the purity and quantity of each magnetically sorted T cell population. From each sorted fraction, genomic DNA was isolated and quantified by UV absorbance on a Nanodrop 2000c.

The sample taken for sequencing was naive CD8+ T cells sorted from blood. In the paper's terms, the cell subset or site label means: CD45RA+CCR7+. This clonotype originated in a man aged 18-30 years in good health. The rearrangement joined TRBV9 to TRBJ2-7; the D gene assignment is ambiguous. The CDR3 protein is CASSVGLPIIYEQYF. The DNA is as follows: TGTGCCAGCAGCGTAGGGCTACCTATAATCTACGAGCAGTACTTC.